This paragraph reports one TCR beta chain. The clone's antigen remains unknown. The sample holds no much larger clone one base away, and base qualities are not on file. Using the deep immunoSEQ assay, multiplex PCR amplified TCR CDR3 regions from genomic DNA. For each cell subset, the extracted genomic DNA was distributed evenly across all wells of several immunoSEQ 96-well plates, and each plate served as one replicate. Each replicate PCR for sorted subsets received roughly 0.2 ug genomic DNA, equal to around 32,000 T cell genomes. Purified libraries were measured with a Qubit 3.0 fluorometer, size-checked on a Bioanalyzer 2100, and measured again with the KAPA Library Quantification kit. A separate single-read 150-cycle Illumina NextSeq 550 flow cell was used to sequence each immunoSEQ 96-well plate. The paper's data handling went like this. Because the immunoSEQ output included only junctional sequences and no quality scores, the filtering could not be the same as the filtering used for full-length reads. To assign V/J genes and CDR3, sequences were annotated against IMGT germline references using PyIR, a Python wrapper for IgBLAST v1.9. Reads were removed for weak V/J assignments (E-value above 1e-6), missing CDR3, stop codons, out-of-frame junctions, or ambiguous translated residues. V3J clonotypes were defined by identical inferred V gene, J gene, and CDR3 amino acid sequence. To compute the percentage overlap between repertoires, the number of shared unique clonotypes was divided by the size of the smaller repertoire. Repertoire richness was assessed with RTK rarefaction, the Chao1 estimator, and Recon v2.1 estimates of unobserved clonotypes. OLGA was used to compute generation probabilities for all TCRbeta clonotypes that the gDNA method yielded from four donors. The immuneACCESS repertoire file appears here via TCRdb, limited to in-frame rearrangements. These files lack a portion of the clones; in checked studies, under half of the deficit traces to unresolved V genes, and the cause of the others is not known. V, J and clone size reflect that table, while D and trimming were determined from the DNA. In this sample the table shows roughly 890,000 clones, nearly 95% of which occur a single time. About 25% of the sample is taken by the ten largest.

For the CD8 naive samples, CD45RO-negative cells were positively selected for CCR7, yielding a CD45RA+CCR7+ population from which TemRA cells were excluded. The donors were healthy, HIV-negative adults who had no recently reported acute infections or vaccinations. Only Caucasian adults living in Nashville, Tennessee, USA were represented among the donors. Blood was obtained by leukapheresis, after which PBMCs were separated by Ficoll-Histopaque density gradient centrifugation and cryopreserved in liquid nitrogen vapor phase. Analytical flow cytometry was used to check the purity and quantity of each magnetically sorted T cell population. Each sorted fraction had its genomic DNA isolated and then quantified by UV absorbance on a Nanodrop 2000c. This sample is drawn from a study of shared clonotypes between healthy human individuals (TCRdb year 2020). The study in broad terms: The cohort comprised a couple of women and a few men aged 18 to 49 years. The study deeply sequenced blood TCR repertoires of five healthy adults to estimate repertoire size and the extent of clonotype sharing between individuals. Per donor, leukapheresis produced somewhere between about 0.85 and 9.5 billion PBMCs. For each donor, three plates each were used for CD4 naive and CD4 memory, two plates were used for CD8 naive, and one plate was used for CD8 memory. Different laboratories and diverse techniques were used to prepare libraries and sequence TCR repertoires, to increase sequencing depth and limit assay-specific biases.

On the study overall, not on this receptor specifically: Sampling was limited to blood, and TCR repertoires in tissue likely differ from TCR repertoires in blood. Compared with non-shared clonotypes, the clonotypes found in all four sorted-subset donors had higher generation probabilities. Because the study included only a small number of donors, the genetic and exposure-history diversity represented was limited. When several donors were compared, the shared fraction of clonotypes was around 5% for naive CD4, roughly 3.4% for naive CD8, more than 2% for memory CD4, and around 0.37% for memory CD8. Even with the large sequencing depth, rarefaction of the sorted-subset datasets indicated that sequencing was incomplete. Naive subsets generally had larger estimated clonotype richness than memory subsets did. Pairwise subsampling indicated that sequencing depth was expected to affect the degree of clonotype sharing among donors.

The sample was naive CD8+ T cells sorted from blood. In light of the paper, this sample's cell subset or site label describes: CD45RA+CCR7+. The receptor was derived from a man younger than 45 in good health.

CDR3 region: CASSDIWFEGNQPQHF. The nucleotide sequence is given as TGTGCCAGCAGTGATATCTGGTTCGAGGGCAATCAGCCCCAGCATTTT. The chain is encoded by TRBV6-1 joined to TRBJ1-5; no D gene can be assigned with confidence. CDR1 and CDR2 (MNHNS, SASEGT) derive from the germline V gene. The CDR3, cysteine through phenylalanine, is 16 amino acids long. The only DNA kept is the CDR3, 48 bases in frame from the first base. V gives up 3 bases and J gives up 2 bases, and the segment between their germline ends measures 14 bases.